The entry below describes one T cell receptor (beta chain). Its matching antigen is unknown. These data come from a study of cytomegalovirus exposure and HLA in healthy donors. Study details: Out of fewer than 500 genotyped donors, 81% belonged to the Caucasian-associated ancestry cluster.

The CDR3 is 15 residues long. Germline-derived CDR1 and CDR2 are SGHRS and YFSETQ. Trimming pared 0 bases from V and 5 bases from J, leaving 14 bases between. Study conclusions and caveats: It was around 160 TCR beta chains that were listed as cytomegalovirus-associated. Reports showed the classifier diagnosing cytomegalovirus status with high specificity and sensitivity. Accurate predictions that matched the HLA-A and HLA-B alleles of most subjects were reportedly made from TCR beta sequences.

Vbeta (60) and Jbeta (13) primers were used in the PCR. TCRdb's table, derived via immunoSEQ multiplex PCR, lists solely in-frame clones and lacks some. Of approximately 240,000 clones listed, approximately 82% are singletons. This chain uses TRBV5-1 with TRBJ1-1; D not certain. The source is a woman in her forties in good health and CMV-seronegative. The sequenced sample was PBMCs. The CDR3 loop reads CASSLERGGHTEAFF. The CDR3 DNA is TGCGCCAGCAGCTTGGAGCGAGGAGGGCATACTGAAGCTTTCTTT. The full variable domain, completed using reference TRBV5-1 and TRBJ1-1, is KAGVTQTPRYLIKTRGQQVTLSCSPISGHRSVSWYQQTPGQGLQFLFEYFSETQRNKGNFPGRFSGRQFSNSRSEMNVSTLELGDSALYLCASSLERGGHTEAFFGQGTRLTVV.